The sequence of this T cell receptor (beta chain) was determined in a study of cytomegalovirus exposure and HLA in healthy donors. 60 Vbeta and 13 Jbeta primers were used in PCR. Method: immunoSEQ multiplex PCR; TCRdb's copy keeps in-frame clones and lacks some. This sample yields under 200,000 clones, of which more than 75% are seen a single time; approximately 1.5% belongs to the top ten. The CDR3 consists of 18 residues. The ends lost 1 base at V and 2 bases at J; junction bases unmatched: 12. Germline CDR1 SGDLS, CDR2 YYNGEE. This receptor was identified in a girl under 18 in good health and CMV-seropositive. The chain joins TRBV9 to TRBJ2-1, with 7 positions matching TRBD2. Sequences were obtained from PBMCs. The CDR3 nucleotides read TGTGCCAGCAGCGTAAGTCTAGGCGGGGGAGCCACCTACAATGAGCAGTTCTTC. Translation gives CASSVSLGGGATYNEQFF. Combining the CDR3 with reference TRBV9 and TRBJ2-1 gives the whole variable domain DSGVTQTPKHLITATGQRVTLRCSPRSGDLSVYWYQQSLDQGLQFLIQYYNGEERAKGNILERFSAQQFPDLHSELNLSSLELGDSALYFCASSVSLGGGATYNEQFFGPGTRLTVL.